This T cell receptor beta chain appears in the sequencing data of a study of blood T cell repertoires in COVID-19. CDR1 is MNHEY, CDR2 SVGAGI, per germline. CDR3 length equals 13 residues. The V and J ends lost 5 bases and 2 bases respectively, with 8 bases between them. Original analysis: Counts of nucleated cells, estimated from reference gene primer amplification, were obtained. Method: immunoSEQ multiplex PCR; TCRdb's copy keeps in-frame clones and lacks some. V, J and clone size are taken as reported in that table, and D and trimming were inferred from the DNA itself. The table records approximately 130,000 clones, 60% to 85% of them present only once. This clone was observed a few times.

Sequenced input: peripheral blood. This TCR was recovered from a man older than 75 with acute or convalescent COVID-19. V and J are TRBV6-5 and TRBJ2-3, with D perhaps TRBD2 (5 bases). DNA of the CDR3: TGTGCCAGCAGTCGGGATCTCACAGATACGCAGTATTTT. Protein: CASSRDLTDTQYF.